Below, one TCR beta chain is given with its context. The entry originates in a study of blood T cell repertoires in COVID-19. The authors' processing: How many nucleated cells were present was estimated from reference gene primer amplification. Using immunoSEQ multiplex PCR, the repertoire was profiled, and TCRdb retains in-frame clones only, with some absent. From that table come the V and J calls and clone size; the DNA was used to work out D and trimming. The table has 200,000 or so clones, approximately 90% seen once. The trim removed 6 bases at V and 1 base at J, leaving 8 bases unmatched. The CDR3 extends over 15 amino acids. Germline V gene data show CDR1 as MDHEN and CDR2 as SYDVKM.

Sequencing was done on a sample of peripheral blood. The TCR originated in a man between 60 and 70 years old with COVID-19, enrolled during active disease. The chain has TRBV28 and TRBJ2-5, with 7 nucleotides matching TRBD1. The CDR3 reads CASSLEGATQETQYF. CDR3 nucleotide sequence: TGTGCCAGCAGCCTCGAGGGGGCGACCCAAGAGACCCAGTACTTC.